The 32 T cell receptor beta chains in this list originate from one sample, sequenced in a study of regulatory T cells in long-lasting Graves disease. Time point specified: newly diagnosed GD, antithyroid drugs for less than 3 months. Extracted RNA from PBMCs served as the source of the TCR library. Building the TCR beta libraries relied on iRepertoire HTBI primers, and CDR3 regions underwent Arm-PCR. Each CDR3 protein is one row after TCRdb ran MiXCR on the multiplex PCR reads. The sample holds 300,000 to 400,000 distinct CDR3 sequences, 15% to 20% seen once. Specimen: peripheral blood mononuclear cells (PBMCs), collected at new diagnosis, from a patient treated with antithyroid drugs. These receptor sequences come from a female donor with Graves disease.

Many counts were recorded for this clonotype. The chain joins TRBV14 to TRBJ1-2; D uncertain. This CDR3 spans 14 amino acids. V was trimmed by 1 base and J by 4 bases, leaving 10 bases between them. Germline V gives CDR1 SGHDN, CDR2 FVKESK. The CDR3 DNA sequence: TGTGCCAGCAGCCAAGTAGCGACGGGCTATGGCTACACCTTC. Translating it yields CASSQVATGYGYTF.

The rearrangement uses TRBV6-1 and TRBJ1-1; D remains ambiguous. There are 13 residues in the CDR3. The V gene's germline CDR1 is MNHNS and CDR2 SASEGT. Trimming pared 7 bases from V and 5 bases from J, leaving 14 bases between. CDR3 coding DNA: TGTGCCAGCAAAACCGAGGGCGGGACTGAAGCTTTCTTT. Protein sequence: CASKTEGGTEAFF.

This chain uses TRBV7-9 with TRBJ2-1; 7 bases map to TRBD2. V lost 5 bases, J lost 3 bases, and 13 bases stayed unmatched. There are 17 residues in the CDR3. CDR1 and CDR2 from the germline V gene are SEHNR and FQNEAQ (reference sequence). The CDR3 loop is CASSLTSGSGYYNEQFF. CDR3 DNA: TGTGCCAGCAGCCTCACCTCGGGTAGCGGGTACTACAATGAGCAGTTCTTC.

This clonotype appeared many times. The rearrangement uses TRBV19 and TRBJ2-7; D is undetermined. Germline V gives CDR1 LNHDA, CDR2 SQIVND (reference sequence). V shed 5 bases and J shed 0 bases, with 8 bases lying between them. The CDR3 runs 13 residues. The CDR3 here is CASSQTPSYEQYF. CDR3 nucleotide sequence: TGTGCCAGTAGTCAAACGCCCTCCTACGAGCAGTACTTC.

The chain is built from TRBV6-4 and TRBJ2-3, with D hard to call. Per the germline V gene, CDR1 is MRHNA and CDR2 is SNTAGT. Trimming removed 5 bases from V and 2 bases from J, with 8 bases in between. The CDR3 covers 13 residues. CDR3 residues: CASSSQPTDTQYF. CDR3 in DNA: TGTGCCAGCAGTTCCCAACCCACAGATACGCAGTATTTT.

In its sample, this clonotype was seen many times. The chain employs TRBV19 and TRBJ2-1; 9 bases fit TRBD2. The germline V gene has CDR1 LNHDA and CDR2 SQIVND (reference sequence). V shed 2 bases and J 1 base; nucleotides not matched to a gene: 9. The CDR3 sequence is 18 residues long. The CDR3 DNA follows: TGTGCCAGTAGTATACATTGGTTAGCGGGAGCTTCCTACAATGAGCAGTTCTTC. Its protein is CASSIHWLAGASYNEQFF.

About this clonotype: Being one base from a much bigger clone, this may be a read error. This chain connects TRBV12-3 or TRBV12-4 to TRBJ1-3; D call uncertain. This CDR3 is built from 12 residues. CDR3 nucleotides: TGTGCCAGCACTTTCTCTGGAAACACCATATGTTTT. Translation: CASTFSGNTICF.

This clonotype was detected a few times. The chain combines TRBV27 with TRBJ2-5; D tentatively fits TRBD1 or TRBD2 (5 bases each). CDR3 length: 12 residues. Trimming cost V 9 bases and J 7 bases, with 15 bases left between them. Germline loops: CDR1 MNHEY, CDR2 SMNVEV (reference sequence). The CDR3, as DNA: TGTGCCAGTCTGGGACCCGCGGGGACCCAGTACTTC. Translating it yields CASLGPAGTQYF.

Details on this clonotype: Given a far larger clone just one base away, this is likely a sequencing read error. The chain joins TRBV5-1 to TRBJ2-7, with D tentatively TRBD1 or TRBD2 (5 bases each). The CDR3 totals 13 residues. Germline CDR1 is SGHRS and CDR2 is YFSETQ. The CDR3 here is CATAGAGSYEQYF. CDR3 bases: TGTGCCACCGCCGGGGCAGGCTCCTACGAGCAGTACTTC.

This clonotype was detected many times. The J gene is TRBJ2-7, the V gene TRBV5-5; no clear D gene. The CDR3 covers 13 residues. Trimming left V 2 bases short and J 5 bases short, with 11 bases between. Germline-derived CDR1 and CDR2 are SGHKS and YYEKEE (reference sequence). The CDR3 DNA reads TGTGCCAGCAGCTTTCTGGGTGTCGACGAGCAGTACTTC. It is translated as CASSFLGVDEQYF.

V and J are TRBV27 and TRBJ2-2; D perhaps matches TRBD1 (6 bases). CDR3 length: 14 amino acids. V dropped 6 bases and J dropped 6 bases, with 14 bases sitting between them. The germline CDR1 and CDR2 sequences are MNHEY and SMNVEV (reference sequence). In DNA form, the CDR3 reads TGTGCCAGCAGAATATATCAGGGGCCCGGGGAGCTGTTTTTT. Encoded protein: CASRIYQGPGELFF.

Ten or more counts support this clonotype. This chain joins TRBV29-1 and TRBJ2-7; D is undetermined. V dropped 5 bases and J dropped 4 bases, with 12 bases sitting between them. The CDR3 extends over 12 amino acids. Germline assignment: CDR1 SQVTM and CDR2 ANQGSEA. The CDR3 nucleotides are TGCAGCGTTTTCGTCGGTCAATACGAGCAGTACTTC. This gives the protein CSVFVGQYEQYF.

This clonotype turned up a few times. The junction and the germline gene differ at one end; a read error may be behind it. The rearrangement links TRBV11-2 to TRBJ2-3, with 10 nucleotides matching TRBD2. The CDR3 has 16 amino acids. Germline assignment: CDR1 SGHAT and CDR2 FQNNGV. The CDR3, as DNA: TGTGCCAGTAGCTTATGGCTAGCGGGAGAGGCAGATACGCAGTATTTT. It is translated as CASSLWLAGEADTQYF.

The chain carries TRBV12-3 or TRBV12-4 and TRBJ2-7, with 7 bases fitting TRBD1. The CDR3 covers 15 residues. The V and J ends lost 5 bases and 2 bases, in that order; junction bases with no gene match: 9. Written as DNA, the CDR3 is TGTGCCAGCAGTCTCCGCCACGGGACAGCCTACGAGCAGTACTTC. Protein sequence: CASSLRHGTAYEQYF.

This clonotype has at least ten counts. The CDR3 reads CASSLKRDTEAFF. In DNA, the CDR3 is TGTGCCAGCAGTTTAAAAAGGGACACTGAAGCTTTCTTT. This rearrangement joins TRBV12-3 or TRBV12-4 to TRBJ1-1; D gene uncertain. This CDR3 is built from 13 residues. Trimming cost V 2 bases and J 3 bases, with 7 bases left between them.

This clonotype was observed at least ten times. CDR3 loop: CASSQSFGLSYNEQFF. In nucleotides, the CDR3 is TGTGCCAGCAGCCAGTCGTTTGGCTTATCCTACAATGAGCAGTTCTTC. The chain combines TRBV4-2 with TRBJ2-1, with D uncertain. This CDR3 spans 16 amino acids. Germline loops: CDR1 LGHNA, CDR2 YNFKEQ. V was clipped by 3 bases and J by 1 base, with 13 bases between them.

This clonotype appeared many times. The gene calls are TRBV12-3 or TRBV12-4 and TRBJ2-3; maybe TRBD2 (7 bases). V was pared by 8 bases and J by 5 bases, with 20 bases between. This CDR3 is 15 amino acids long. The CDR3 region has the DNA TGTGCCAGCCTCTCCGGGCGGGGGCTCATAGATACGCAGTATTTT. Protein: CASLSGRGLIDTQYF.

The rearrangement links TRBV12-3 or TRBV12-4 to TRBJ1-5; possible D gene TRBD1, 6 bases. The CDR3 extends over 13 amino acids. Trimming stripped 7 bases from V and 5 bases from J, with 12 bases between. The CDR3 spells CASNLDRYQPQHF. As DNA, the CDR3 is TGTGCCAGCAATCTTGACAGGTATCAGCCCCAGCATTTT.

This clonotype was picked up many times. V usage is TRBV5-1 and J usage is TRBJ2-7; 12 bases line up with TRBD2. Losses at the gene ends were 1 base for V and 0 bases for J; bases not matched to a gene: 23. CDR1 and CDR2 (germline): SGHRS, YFSETQ. The CDR3 spans 23 residues. The DNA of the CDR3 is TGCGCCAGCAGCTTGTCCTTCCTGCCAGCCGCTAGCGGGAGGGCCGGTCTCTCCTACGAGCAGTACTTC. It encodes CASSLSFLPAASGRAGLSYEQYF. Looking up the rest from reference TRBV5-1 and TRBJ2-7 gives the full variable domain: KAGVTQTPRYLIKTRGQQVTLSCSPISGHRSVSWYQQTPGQGLQFLFEYFSETQRNKGNFPGRFSGRQFSNSRSEMNVSTLELGDSALYLCASSLSFLPAASGRAGLSYEQYFGPGTRLTVT.

This clonotype was observed at least ten times. This chain links TRBV7-9 with TRBJ2-1, with 16 bases matching TRBD2. V was clipped by 7 bases and J by 4 bases; unmatched bases: 13. CDR1 SEHNR and CDR2 FQNEAQ come from the germline V gene (reference sequence). The CDR3 has 19 amino acids. The CDR3 DNA is TGTGCCAGCACCTCGACCGGGACTAGCGGGAGGGCCTGGTACAATGAGCAGTTCTTC. It codes for CASTSTGTSGRAWYNEQFF. The full variable domain, completed using reference TRBV7-9 and TRBJ2-1, is DTGVSQNPRHKITKRGQNVTFRCDPISEHNRLYWYRQTLGQGPEFLTYFQNEAQLEKSRLLSDRFSAERPKGSFSTLEIQRTEQGDSAMYLCASTSTGTSGRAWYNEQFFGPGTRLTVL.

The chain uses TRBV6-1 and TRBJ2-1, with 7 bases that match TRBD1. CDR1 and CDR2 (germline): MNHNS, SASEGT. The ends lost 4 bases at V and 4 bases at J; junction bases unmatched: 16. The length of the CDR3 is 18 residues. CDR3 DNA sequence: TGTGCCAGCAGTGCGGCGTACCCCGGGACAGAACTTTACAATGAGCAGTTCTTC. Its translation: CASSAAYPGTELYNEQFF.

V and J are TRBV19 and TRBJ2-1, with 8 bases identical to TRBD1. Trimming at V came to 8 bases and at J to 2 bases, leaving 5 bases not matched to a gene. CDR1 LNHDA and CDR2 SQIVND come from the germline V gene (reference sequence). The CDR3 loop spans 14 amino acids. In nucleotides, the CDR3 is TGTGCCAGTGCGGACAGGGTGACCTACAATGAGCAGTTCTTC. Translation: CASADRVTYNEQFF.

At least ten counts were recorded for this clonotype. The CDR3 loop is CASGWGRDGGNEQFF. In nucleotides, the CDR3 is TGTGCCAGTGGTTGGGGCCGGGATGGGGGCAATGAGCAGTTCTTC. V usage is TRBV19 and J usage is TRBJ2-1; possibly TRBD1 or TRBD2 for D (5 bases each). The V end was cut by 8 bases, the J end by 6 bases, with 20 bases between. The CDR3 has 15 amino acids. Germline lookup yields CDR1 LNHDA and CDR2 SQIVND (reference sequence).

This clonotype was recorded many times. This chain uses TRBV2 with TRBJ2-7; the D is unclear. Germline CDR1 SNHLY, CDR2 FYNNEI. The germline V and J ends were trimmed by 2 bases and 5 bases, with 19 bases remaining between them. The CDR3 is made up of 16 amino acids. The CDR3 sequence: CASSESWGRVENEQYF. CDR3 DNA sequence: TGTGCCAGCAGTGAATCATGGGGAAGGGTTGAGAACGAGCAGTACTTC.

This clonotype was observed a few times. The rearrangement uses TRBV7-9 and TRBJ2-2; 14 bases align to TRBD2. Trimming removed 8 bases from V and 7 bases from J; junction bases left unmatched: 9. CDR1 is SEHNR, CDR2 FQNEAQ, per germline (reference sequence). The CDR3 is made up of 16 amino acids. The CDR3: CASAGTSGSLGGELFF. The CDR3 DNA follows: TGTGCCAGCGCGGGGACTAGCGGGAGCCTAGGCGGGGAGCTGTTTTTT.

A few counts support this clonotype. The chain is built from TRBV7-9 and TRBJ2-1; 10 nucleotides align to TRBD2. The V and J ends lost 5 bases and 7 bases, in that order; junction bases with no gene match: 5. CDR1 is SEHNR, CDR2 FQNEAQ, per germline (reference sequence). This CDR3 is built from 14 residues. DNA of the CDR3: TGTGCCAGCAGCCCGCTAGCGGGAGTGAATGAGCAGTTCTTC. Amino acid sequence: CASSPLAGVNEQFF.

The rearrangement links TRBV30 to TRBJ2-1; D is possibly TRBD2 (6 bases). This CDR3 contains 15 residues. Trimming cost V 4 bases and J 6 bases, with 19 bases left between them. Germline CDR1 is GTSNPN and CDR2 is SVGIG (reference sequence). The DNA of the CDR3 is TGTGCCTGGAAGGATGGTCCAGGAGGGGTCAATGAGCAGTTCTTC. This encodes CAWKDGPGGVNEQFF.

The CDR3 DNA is TGTGCCTGGAGTGTAGGAGGGGGACTAGCGGGAGGGCGGGTCACCGGGGAGCTGTTTTTT. It translates to CAWSVGGGLAGGRVTGELFF. This chain links TRBV30 with TRBJ2-2, with 16 bases identical to TRBD2. Germline CDR1 and CDR2: GTSNPN and SVGIG (reference sequence). The CDR3 runs to 20 residues. Trimming at V came to 0 bases and at J to 4 bases, leaving 11 bases not matched to a gene.

At least ten counts were recorded for this clonotype. V is TRBV3-1 and J is TRBJ1-1; no clear D gene. V lost 2 bases, J lost 3 bases, and 10 bases lay in between. The CDR3 loop spans 14 amino acids. Germline assignment: CDR1 LGHDT and CDR2 YNNKEL (reference sequence). DNA of the CDR3: TGTGCCAGCAGCCAATGGGGTGTGGACACTGAAGCTTTCTTT. Protein product: CASSQWGVDTEAFF.

This clonotype was detected many times. The chain couples TRBV28 to TRBJ2-2; tentatively, D is TRBD1 or TRBD2 (5 bases each). Germline assignment: CDR1 MDHEN and CDR2 SYDVKM. This CDR3 spans 15 amino acids. Trimming removed 5 bases at V and 4 bases at J, with 14 bases between. CDR3: CASSASGTPTGELFF. Here the CDR3 DNA reads TGTGCCAGCAGTGCATCCGGGACGCCCACCGGGGAGCTGTTTTTT.

Ten or more counts support this clonotype. This chain uses TRBV20-1 with TRBJ2-7; weak D call: TRBD2 (5 bases). V was shortened by 3 bases and J by 2 bases, with 14 bases between the two germline ends. The CDR3 covers 14 residues. The germline V gene encodes CDR1 DFQATT and CDR2 SNEGSKA (reference sequence). CDR3 protein: CSASEEAAAYEQYF. In DNA form, the CDR3 reads TGCAGTGCTAGTGAGGAGGCCGCAGCCTACGAGCAGTACTTC.

At least ten counts were recorded for this clonotype. This chain's CDR3 is CASSSPRGSYEQYF. Written as DNA, the CDR3 is TGTGCCAGCAGTTCACCCAGGGGGTCCTACGAGCAGTACTTC. The chain combines TRBV2 with TRBJ2-7; TRBD1 agrees at 7 bases. V shed 5 bases and J 1 base; nucleotides not matched to a gene: 5. This CDR3 has 14 residues. Germline V gene lookup returns CDR1 SNHLY and CDR2 FYNNEI.